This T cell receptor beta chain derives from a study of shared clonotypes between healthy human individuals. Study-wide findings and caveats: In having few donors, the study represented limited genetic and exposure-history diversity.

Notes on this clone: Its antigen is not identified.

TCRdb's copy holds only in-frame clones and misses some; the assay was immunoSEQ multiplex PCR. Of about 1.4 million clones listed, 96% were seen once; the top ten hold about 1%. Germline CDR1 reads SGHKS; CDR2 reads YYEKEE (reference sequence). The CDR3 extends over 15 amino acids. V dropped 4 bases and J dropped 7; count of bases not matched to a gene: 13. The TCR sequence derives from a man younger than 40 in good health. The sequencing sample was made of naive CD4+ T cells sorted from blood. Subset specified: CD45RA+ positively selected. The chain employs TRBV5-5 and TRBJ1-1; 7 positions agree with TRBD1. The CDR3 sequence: CASSHNANRGFEAFF. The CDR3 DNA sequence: TGTGCCAGCAGCCACAATGCAAACAGGGGATTTGAAGCTTTCTTT.